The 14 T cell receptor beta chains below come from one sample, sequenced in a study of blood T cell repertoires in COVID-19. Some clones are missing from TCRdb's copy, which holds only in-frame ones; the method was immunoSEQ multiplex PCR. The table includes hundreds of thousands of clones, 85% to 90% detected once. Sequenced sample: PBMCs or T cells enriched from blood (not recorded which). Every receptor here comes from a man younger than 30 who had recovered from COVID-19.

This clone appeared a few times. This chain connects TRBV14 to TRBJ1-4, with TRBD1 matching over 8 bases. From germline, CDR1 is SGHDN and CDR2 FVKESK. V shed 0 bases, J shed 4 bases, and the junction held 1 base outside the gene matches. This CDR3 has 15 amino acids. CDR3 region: CASSQEGQVNEKLFF. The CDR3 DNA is TGTGCCAGCAGCCAAGAGGGACAGGTTAATGAAAAACTGTTTTTT.

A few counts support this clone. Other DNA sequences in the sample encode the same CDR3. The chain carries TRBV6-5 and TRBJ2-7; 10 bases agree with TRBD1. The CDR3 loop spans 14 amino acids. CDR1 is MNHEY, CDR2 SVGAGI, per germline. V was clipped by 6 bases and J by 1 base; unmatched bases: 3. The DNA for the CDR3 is TGTGCCAGCAGCCGGACAGGGGGGTCCTACGAGCAGTACTTC. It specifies CASSRTGGSYEQYF.

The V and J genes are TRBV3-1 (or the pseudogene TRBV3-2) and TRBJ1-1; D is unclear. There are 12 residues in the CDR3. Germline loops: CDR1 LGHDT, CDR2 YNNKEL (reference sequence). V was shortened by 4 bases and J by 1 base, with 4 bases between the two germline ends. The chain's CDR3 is CASSPGNTEAFF. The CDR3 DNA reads TGTGCCAGCAGCCCAGGGAACACTGAAGCTTTCTTT.

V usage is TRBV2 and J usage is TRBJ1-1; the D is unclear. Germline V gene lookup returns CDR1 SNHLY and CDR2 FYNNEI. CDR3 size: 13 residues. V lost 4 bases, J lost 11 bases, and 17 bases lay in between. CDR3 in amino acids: CASSVGVPPTAFF. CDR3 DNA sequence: TGTGCCAGCAGTGTCGGTGTACCCCCCACGGCTTTCTTT.

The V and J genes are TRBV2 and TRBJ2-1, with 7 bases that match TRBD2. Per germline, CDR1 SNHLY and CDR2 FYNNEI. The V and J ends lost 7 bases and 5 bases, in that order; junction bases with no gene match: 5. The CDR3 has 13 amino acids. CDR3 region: CASTGTINNEQFF. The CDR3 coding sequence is TGTGCCAGCACCGGGACTATAAACAATGAGCAGTTCTTC.

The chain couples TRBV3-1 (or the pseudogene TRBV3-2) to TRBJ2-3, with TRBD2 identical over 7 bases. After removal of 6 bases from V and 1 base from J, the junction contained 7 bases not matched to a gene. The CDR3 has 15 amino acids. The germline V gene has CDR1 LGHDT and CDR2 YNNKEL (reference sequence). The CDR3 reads CASRESGVGTDTQYF. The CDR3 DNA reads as TGTGCCAGCAGGGAAAGCGGGGTCGGCACAGATACGCAGTATTTT.

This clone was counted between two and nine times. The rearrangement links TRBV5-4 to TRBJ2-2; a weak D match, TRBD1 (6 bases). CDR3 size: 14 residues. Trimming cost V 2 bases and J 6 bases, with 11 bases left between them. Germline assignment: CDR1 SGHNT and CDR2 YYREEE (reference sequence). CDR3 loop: CASSFREGAGELFF. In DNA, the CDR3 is TGTGCCAGCAGCTTTCGAGAGGGGGCCGGGGAGCTGTTTTTT.

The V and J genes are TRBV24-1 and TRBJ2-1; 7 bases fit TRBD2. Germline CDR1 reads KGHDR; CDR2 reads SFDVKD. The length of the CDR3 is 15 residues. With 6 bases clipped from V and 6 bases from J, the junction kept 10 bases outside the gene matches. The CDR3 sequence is CATSTFGGSGNEQFF. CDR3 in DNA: TGTGCCACCAGTACGTTTGGCGGGAGCGGCAATGAGCAGTTCTTC.

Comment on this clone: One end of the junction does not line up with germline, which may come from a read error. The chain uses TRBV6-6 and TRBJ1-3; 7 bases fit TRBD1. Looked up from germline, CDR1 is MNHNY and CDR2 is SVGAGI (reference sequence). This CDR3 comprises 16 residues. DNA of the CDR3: TGTGCCAGCAGTCCGCCCGGGACAGCCTCTGGAAATACCATATATTTT. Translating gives CASSPPGTASGNTIYF.

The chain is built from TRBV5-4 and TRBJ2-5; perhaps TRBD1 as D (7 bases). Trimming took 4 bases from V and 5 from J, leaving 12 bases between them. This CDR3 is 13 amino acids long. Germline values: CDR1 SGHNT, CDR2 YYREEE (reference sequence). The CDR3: CASSEQGRETQYF. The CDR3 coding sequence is TGTGCCAGCAGCGAACAGGGGAGGGAGACCCAGTACTTC.

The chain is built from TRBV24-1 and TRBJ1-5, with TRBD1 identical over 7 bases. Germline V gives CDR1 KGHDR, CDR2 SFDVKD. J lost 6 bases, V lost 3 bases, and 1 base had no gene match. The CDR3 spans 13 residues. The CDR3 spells CATSDGDSQPQHF. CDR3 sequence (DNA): TGTGCCACCAGTGATGGGGACAGTCAGCCCCAGCATTTT.

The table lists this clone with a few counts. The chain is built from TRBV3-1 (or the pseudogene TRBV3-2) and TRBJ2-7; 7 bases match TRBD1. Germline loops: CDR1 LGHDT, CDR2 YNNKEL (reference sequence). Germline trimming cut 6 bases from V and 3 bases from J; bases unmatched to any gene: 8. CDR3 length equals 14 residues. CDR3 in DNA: TGTGCCAGCAGTTCCGGGACAGCGATCTACGAGCAGTACTTC. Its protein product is CASSSGTAIYEQYF.

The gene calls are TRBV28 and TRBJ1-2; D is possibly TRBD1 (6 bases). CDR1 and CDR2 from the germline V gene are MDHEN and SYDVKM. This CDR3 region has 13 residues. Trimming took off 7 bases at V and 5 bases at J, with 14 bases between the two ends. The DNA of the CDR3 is TGTGCCAGCATGCCCCCAGGGGTATATGGCTACACCTTC. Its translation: CASMPPGVYGYTF.

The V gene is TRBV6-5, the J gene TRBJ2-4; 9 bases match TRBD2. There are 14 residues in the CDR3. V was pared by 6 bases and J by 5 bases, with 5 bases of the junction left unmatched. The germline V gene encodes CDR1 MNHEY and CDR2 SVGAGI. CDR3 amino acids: CASRPRGGENIQYF. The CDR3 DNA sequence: TGTGCCAGCAGACCGCGGGGGGGTGAAAACATTCAGTACTTC.